Listed below are T cell receptor beta chains from one sample, sequenced in a study of blood T cell repertoires in COVID-19. Clones were sequenced by immunoSEQ multiplex PCR, and TCRdb holds only the in-frame ones, with some missing. The table includes some 180,000 clones, about 85% detected once. The specimen was peripheral blood. These receptors came from a woman aged 60 to 75 with acute or convalescent COVID-19. The CDR3 runs from the conserved cysteine through the conserved F or W. D genes are given only for firm matches. Expanded clones are given a class, and other clones once, few, many or no size at all.

clone_size	v_call	d_call	j_call	cdr3_aa	cdr3_nt
NA	TRBV9	NA	TRBJ2-2	CASSLRGANTGELFF	TGTGCCAGCAGCCTCAGGGGCGCGAACACCGGGGAGCTGTTTTTT
NA	TRBV7-9	NA	TRBJ2-3	CASSLEGGGLTTDTQYF	TGTGCCAGCAGCTTAGAAGGTGGAGGGCTCACCACAGATACGCAGTATTTT
NA	TRBV27	NA	TRBJ1-3	CASSLSGGWDSGNTIYF	TGTGCCAGCAGTTTATCGGGCGGGTGGGACTCTGGAAACACCATATATTTT
NA	TRBV21-1	NA	TRBJ2-5	CASSKGTRQTQETQYF	TGTGCCAGCAGCAAAGGGACCCGACAGACCCAAGAGACCCAGTACTTC
once	TRBV7-9	NA	TRBJ2-5	CASSLERIFQETQYF	TGTGCCAGCAGCTTAGAGAGGATTTTCCAAGAGACCCAGTACTTC
NA	TRBV15	NA	TRBJ1-2	CATSRAEQGSYGYTF	TGTGCCACCAGCAGAGCGGAACAGGGCAGCTATGGCTACACCTTC
NA	TRBV19	NA	TRBJ1-6	CASSKGPGTQNSPLHF	TGTGCCAGTAGTAAAGGGCCCGGGACACAGAATTCACCCCTCCACTTT
NA	TRBV6-5	NA	TRBJ1-5	CASSPTDSNQPQHF	TGTGCCAGCAGCCCGACAGACAGCAATCAGCCCCAGCATTTT
once	TRBV30	NA	TRBJ2-3	CAWTRRADTQYF	TGTGCCTGGACCCGGAGGGCAGATACGCAGTATTTT
NA	TRBV13	TRBD2	TRBJ2-1	CASSLGHLLAGAFNEQFF	TGTGCCAGCAGCTTAGGCCACTTACTAGCGGGAGCCTTCAATGAGCAGTTCTTC
NA	TRBV3-1/TRBV3-2	TRBD2	TRBJ2-1	CASSQNPRGGLAGLRSYNEQFF	TGTGCCAGCAGCCAAAACCCCCGGGGGGGACTAGCGGGCCTCCGCTCCTACAATGAGCAGTTCTTC
NA	TRBV28	NA	TRBJ2-5	CASSSPMGLTYIETQYF	TGTGCCAGCAGTTCCCCCATGGGCCTTACCTATATAGAGACCCAGTACTTC
NA	TRBV7-7	NA	TRBJ2-5	CASSLGVGERRQETQYF	TGTGCTAGCAGCTTAGGGGTTGGGGAGCGCCGACAAGAGACCCAGTACTTC
NA	TRBV19	NA	TRBJ2-3	CASSIDRARDTQYF	TGTGCCAGTAGTATAGATCGCGCGAGGGATACGCAGTATTTT
many	TRBV9	NA	TRBJ1-3	CASSRGGPGNTIYF	TGTGCCAGCAGCCGCGGGGGGCCTGGAAACACCATATATTTT
NA	TRBV25-1	NA	TRBJ1-1	CASSPAMGRGGTEAFF	TGTGCCAGCAGCCCCGCGATGGGGAGGGGAGGAACTGAAGCTTTCTTT
NA	TRBV5-1	NA	TRBJ1-5	CASRPQGGNQPQHF	TGCGCCAGCAGGCCCCAAGGGGGCAATCAGCCCCAGCATTTT
once	TRBV30	NA	TRBJ1-4	CAWSVQGHEKLFF	TGTGCCTGGAGTGTACAGGGCCATGAAAAACTGTTTTTT
NA	TRBV3-1/TRBV3-2	TRBD1	TRBJ2-1	CASSRLAGTDYNEQFF	TGTGCCAGCAGCCGACTCGCCGGGACAGACTACAATGAGCAGTTCTTC
NA	TRBV11-2	NA	TRBJ2-2	CASSAGVGELFF	TGTGCCAGCAGCGCAGGGGTGGGGGAGCTGTTTTTT
NA	TRBV11-2	NA	TRBJ1-1	CASSSPGARGNTEAFF	TGTGCCAGCAGCTCCCCAGGGGCCCGGGGGAACACTGAAGCTTTCTTT
NA	TRBV10-3	NA	TRBJ1-5	CAISPGDQPQHF	TGTGCCATAAGCCCCGGGGATCAGCCCCAGCATTTT
NA	TRBV3-1/TRBV3-2	TRBD1	TRBJ1-1	CASSQGRGPGTEAFF	TGTGCCAGCAGCCAAGGGAGGGGGCCAGGAACTGAAGCTTTCTTT
NA	TRBV2	NA	TRBJ1-1	CASNLDSPTTTEAFF	TGTGCCAGCAACCTAGACAGTCCGACGACCACTGAAGCTTTCTTT
NA	TRBV27	NA	TRBJ1-1	CASSRGVYTEAFF	TGTGCCAGCAGCCGGGGGGTGTACACTGAAGCTTTCTTT
many	TRBV28	TRBD2	TRBJ2-2	CAAMSSGNTGELFF	TGTGCCGCTATGTCTAGCGGGAACACCGGGGAGCTGTTTTTT
NA	TRBV12-5	TRBD1	TRBJ2-1	CASGLVQGTGALSYNEQFF	TGTGCTAGTGGTTTGGTACAGGGGACAGGGGCCCTCTCCTACAATGAGCAGTTCTTC
NA	TRBV11-2	NA	TRBJ1-6	CASSLNPDYSPLHF	TGTGCCAGCAGCTTAAATCCCGACTATTCACCCCTCCACTTT
NA	TRBV27	NA	TRBJ1-6	CASSQALGESPLHF	TGTGCCAGCAGTCAAGCCCTTGGAGAATCACCCCTCCACTTT
NA	TRBV7-2	TRBD1	TRBJ1-4	CASSKRTGLGEKLFF	TGTGCCAGCAGCAAGAGGACAGGGTTGGGTGAAAAACTGTTTTTT
NA	TRBV29-1	TRBD2	TRBJ2-1	CSVTSGSYNEQFF	TGCAGCGTAACTAGCGGCTCCTACAATGAGCAGTTCTTC
NA	TRBV5-1	NA	TRBJ2-7	CASSLSGLYEQYF	TGCGCCAGCAGCTTGAGTGGTCTATACGAGCAGTACTTC
NA	TRBV2	TRBD1	TRBJ1-6	CASSADRANSPLHF	TGTGCCAGCAGTGCGGACAGGGCGAATTCACCCCTCCACTTT
NA	TRBV6-6	TRBD1	TRBJ1-3	CASSPLGQGLNSGNTIYF	TGTGCCAGCAGTCCCCTAGGACAGGGCCTGAACTCTGGAAACACCATATATTTT
NA	TRBV2	NA	TRBJ1-1	CASTPPVVGEAFF	TGTGCCAGCACTCCCCCCGTGGTCGGTGAAGCTTTCTTT
NA	TRBV10-2	NA	TRBJ1-4	CASSESGGLGEKLFF	TGCGCCAGCAGTGAGTCGGGGGGACTCGGGGAAAAACTGTTTTTT
NA	TRBV5-1	TRBD2	TRBJ2-1	CASSLVTSGRPQVRQFF	TGCGCCAGCAGCTTGGTAACTAGCGGGAGGCCGCAAGTAAGGCAGTTCTTC
NA	TRBV3-1/TRBV3-2	TRBD2	TRBJ2-1	CASSQIPSGHEQFF	TGTGCCAGCAGCCAAATCCCTAGCGGCCATGAGCAGTTCTTC
NA	TRBV2	NA	TRBJ1-4	CASRREEKLFF	TGTGCCAGCAGGAGGGAGGAAAAACTGTTTTTT
NA	TRBV15	TRBD2	TRBJ2-1	CATSRDFSGRAGGNEQFF	TGTGCCACCAGCAGAGATTTCTCCGGGAGGGCCGGGGGCAATGAGCAGTTCTTC
NA	TRBV29-1	NA	TRBJ2-3	CSVAPGVRSTDTQYF	TGCAGCGTTGCTCCAGGGGTGAGGAGCACAGATACGCAGTATTTT
NA	TRBV14	NA	TRBJ2-1	CASSHLDSYNEQFF	TGTGCCAGCAGCCACTTGGACTCATACAATGAGCAGTTCTTC
NA	TRBV3-1/TRBV3-2	TRBD2	TRBJ2-5	CASSQSAGFGYQETQYF	TGTGCCAGCAGCCAGTCAGCGGGATTCGGTTACCAAGAGACCCAGTACTTC
NA	TRBV5-1	TRBD1	TRBJ2-6	CASSLGQGTSANPSSGANVLTF	TGCGCCAGCAGCTTGGGACAGGGTACCTCCGCTAACCCCAGCTCTGGGGCCAACGTCCTGACTTTC
once	TRBV10-3	NA	TRBJ1-2	CAISAEGDLTYGYTF	TGTGCCATCAGTGCCGAAGGGGACTTAACATATGGCTACACCTTC
NA	TRBV6-5	NA	TRBJ1-2	CASWSGNYGYTF	TGTGCCAGCTGGTCGGGAAACTATGGCTACACCTTC
NA	TRBV6-2/TRBV6-3	TRBD1	TRBJ1-5	CASSRPGTGIRQPQHF	TGTGCCAGCAGCCGACCCGGGACAGGGATCCGACAGCCCCAGCATTTT
NA	TRBV28	TRBD1	TRBJ1-1	CASSLPLPGGENTEAFF	TGTGCCAGCAGTTTACCGCTTCCAGGGGGCGAAAACACTGAAGCTTTCTTT